This passage covers 14 T cell receptor beta chains from one sample sequenced in a study of T cell responses to AZD1222 COVID-19 vaccine. The repertoire was sequenced with immunoSEQ multiplex PCR; TCRdb's copy has only in-frame clones and lacks some. The table lists about 150,000 clones, about 86% of them singletons. The sample consisted of peripheral blood, taken on day 0 of MenACWY control vaccination. The receptors originated from an adult in good health.

The CDR3 region is CASSVSQGGTYNEQFF. The CDR3 bases are TGTGCCAGTAGTGTCTCCCAGGGGGGGACTTACAATGAGCAGTTCTTC. V is TRBV19 and J is TRBJ2-1; either TRBD1 or TRBD2 may supply D (7 bases each). CDR1 is LNHDA, CDR2 SQIVND, per germline (reference sequence). Trimming left V 5 bases short and J 4 bases short, with 18 bases between. The CDR3 spans 16 residues.

The chain is built from TRBV7-8 and TRBJ2-1, with 11 nucleotides matching TRBD2. V was pared by 5 bases and J by 5 bases, with 11 bases of the junction left unmatched. This CDR3 has 17 amino acids. Per germline, CDR1 SGHVS and CDR2 FQNEAQ. As DNA, the CDR3 is TGTGCCAGCAGCCGGAGGTCCGGGACTAGCGGACACAATGAGCAGTTCTTC. Translating gives CASSRRSGTSGHNEQFF.

This clone has just a few counts. This sequence joins TRBV19 and TRBJ1-5, with 7 bases aligning to TRBD1. Per the germline V gene, CDR1 is LNHDA and CDR2 is SQIVND (reference sequence). This CDR3 is built from 12 residues. Losses at the gene ends were 8 bases for V and 8 bases for J; bases not matched to a gene: 6. CDR3 bases: TGTGCCAGTCAGGGGGGAAGGGAGCCCCAGCATTTT. This encodes CASQGGREPQHF.

V is TRBV5-4 and J is TRBJ1-1; no clear D. There are 12 residues in the CDR3. The V end lost 4 bases, the J end lost 1 base, and 5 bases lay between the germline ends. Germline CDR1 reads SGHNT; CDR2 reads YYREEE (reference sequence). The CDR3: CASSTPNTEAFF. The CDR3 DNA is TGTGCCAGCAGCACACCGAACACTGAAGCTTTCTTT.

J is TRBJ1-2 and V is TRBV7-2; D is perhaps TRBD1 (6 bases). V lost 2 bases and J 4 bases, leaving 14 bases between the germline ends. This CDR3 comprises 15 residues. Looked up from germline, CDR1 is SGHTA and CDR2 is FQGNSA. The CDR3 DNA reads TGTGCCAGCAGCTTAAACCCGGGGGCAGGCTATGGCTACACCTTC. Translating gives CASSLNPGAGYGYTF.

This clone appeared a single time. The chain recombines TRBV28 with TRBJ2-7; TRBD1 is a possible D gene (6 bases). The ends were cut back, 3 bases at V and 4 bases at J, with 13 bases in the middle. Germline V lookup: CDR1 MDHEN, CDR2 SYDVKM. The CDR3 sequence is 14 residues long. The CDR3, as DNA: TGTGCCAGCAGTTTGAGGCCAGGGGTATACGAGCAGTACTTC. Translated: CASSLRPGVYEQYF.

This chain connects TRBV19 to TRBJ2-1; possible D gene TRBD1, 6 bases. Trimming took off 3 bases at V and 2 bases at J, with 11 bases between the two ends. This CDR3 is 15 amino acids long. CDR1 LNHDA and CDR2 SQIVND come from the germline V gene (reference sequence). CDR3 loop: CASSIDRQTYNEQFF. The CDR3 coding sequence is TGTGCCAGTAGTATCGACAGGCAAACCTACAATGAGCAGTTCTTC.

The chain links TRBV27 to TRBJ2-7; a possible D gene is TRBD1 (5 bases). Germline V gene lookup returns CDR1 MNHEY and CDR2 SMNVEV (reference sequence). The CDR3 has 12 amino acids. V dropped 5 bases and J dropped 7 bases, with 12 bases sitting between them. CDR3 DNA: TGTGCCAGCAGTCCCCCAAGGGGAGAGCAGTACTTC. Encoded protein: CASSPPRGEQYF.

This chain links TRBV19 with TRBJ1-5, with a possible D match to TRBD1 (5 bases). The germline V gene has CDR1 LNHDA and CDR2 SQIVND (reference sequence). The CDR3 spans 14 residues. Trimming cost V 5 bases and J 7 bases, with 15 bases left between them. CDR3 coding DNA: TGTGCCAGTAGTGCTCAGGGCGGGCGGCAGCCCCAGCATTTT. As protein: CASSAQGGRQPQHF.

This rearrangement joins TRBV12-5 to TRBJ2-3; TRBD2 aligns across 7 bases. The J segment lost 1 base and the V segment lost 4 bases, leaving 5 bases of the junction unmatched. The CDR3 totals 15 residues. Germline CDR1 is LGHNT and CDR2 is FRNRAP. CDR3 in DNA: TGTGCTAGTGGTTCGGGGACTACGGGCACAGATACGCAGTATTTT. Translating gives CASGSGTTGTDTQYF.

This chain joins TRBV10-3 and TRBJ1-4, with unresolved D. V was cut by 6 bases and J by 7 bases, with 12 bases left in between. The CDR3 length is 13 residues. Germline V gene sequence: CDR1 ENHRY, CDR2 SYGVKD. CDR3 region: CAIRGSGSEKLFF. CDR3 sequence (DNA): TGTGCCATCAGGGGGTCGGGCAGTGAAAAACTGTTTTTT.

This rearrangement joins TRBV15 to TRBJ2-5; D remains ambiguous. Germline V CDR1 and CDR2: LNHNV, YYDKDF (reference sequence). CDR3 length: 13 residues. V dropped 0 bases and J dropped 4 bases, with 6 bases sitting between them. The CDR3 loop is CATSRDPGETQYF. CDR3 sequence (DNA): TGTGCCACCAGCAGAGATCCTGGAGAGACCCAGTACTTC.

This chain joins TRBV13 and TRBJ1-1; 7 bases line up with TRBD1. The length of the CDR3 is 12 residues. Germline values: CDR1 PRHDT, CDR2 FYEKMQ (reference sequence). The V and J ends lost 3 bases and 5 bases, in that order; junction bases with no gene match: 0. CDR3 residues: CASSFRGTEAFF. CDR3 DNA sequence: TGTGCCAGCAGCTTCAGGGGGACTGAAGCTTTCTTT.

V is TRBV20-1 and J is TRBJ1-1; 8 bases line up with TRBD1. The CDR3 spans 11 residues. The V gene's germline CDR1 is DFQATT and CDR2 SNEGSKA (reference sequence). The DNA of the CDR3 is TGCAATGGACAGGGGAACACTGAAGCTTTCTTT. It encodes CNGQGNTEAFF.